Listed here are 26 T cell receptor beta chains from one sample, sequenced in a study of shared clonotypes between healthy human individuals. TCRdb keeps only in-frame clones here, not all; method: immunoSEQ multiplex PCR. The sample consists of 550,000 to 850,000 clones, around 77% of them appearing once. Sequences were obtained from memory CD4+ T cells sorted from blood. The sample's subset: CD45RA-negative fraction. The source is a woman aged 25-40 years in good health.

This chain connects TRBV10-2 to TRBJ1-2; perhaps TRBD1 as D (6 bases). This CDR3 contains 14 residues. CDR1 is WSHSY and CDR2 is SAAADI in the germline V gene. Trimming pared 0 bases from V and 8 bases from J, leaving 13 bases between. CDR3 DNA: TGCGCCAGCAGTGAGTCGGGGGGGCTAATCGGCTACACCTTC. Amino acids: CASSESGGLIGYTF.

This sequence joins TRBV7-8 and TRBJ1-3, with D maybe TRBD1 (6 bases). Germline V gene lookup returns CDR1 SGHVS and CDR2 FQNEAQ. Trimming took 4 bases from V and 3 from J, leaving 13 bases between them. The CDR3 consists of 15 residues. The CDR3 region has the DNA TGTGCCAGCAGCTCGCACAGGGCCTTTGGAAACACCATATATTTT. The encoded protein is CASSSHRAFGNTIYF.

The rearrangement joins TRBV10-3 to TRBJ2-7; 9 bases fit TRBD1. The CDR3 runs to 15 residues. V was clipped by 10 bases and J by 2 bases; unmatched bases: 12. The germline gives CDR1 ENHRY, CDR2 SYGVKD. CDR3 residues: CASSQVRDRAYEQYF. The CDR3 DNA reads TGTGCCAGTTCGCAAGTCCGGGACAGGGCCTACGAGCAGTACTTC.

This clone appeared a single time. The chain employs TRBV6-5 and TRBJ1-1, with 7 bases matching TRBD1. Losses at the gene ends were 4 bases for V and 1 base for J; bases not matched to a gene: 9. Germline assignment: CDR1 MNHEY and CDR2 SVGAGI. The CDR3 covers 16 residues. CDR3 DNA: TGTGCCAGCAGTTCCCAACGACAGGGAGGGAACACTGAAGCTTTCTTT. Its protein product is CASSSQRQGGNTEAFF.

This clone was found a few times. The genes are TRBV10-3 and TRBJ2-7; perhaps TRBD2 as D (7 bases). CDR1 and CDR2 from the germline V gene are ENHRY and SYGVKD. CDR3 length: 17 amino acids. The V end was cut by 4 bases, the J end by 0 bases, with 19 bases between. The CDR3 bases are TGTGCCATCAGTGGGGGGGGCCGCCCCCTGAGCTCCTACGAGCAGTACTTC. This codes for CAISGGGRPLSSYEQYF.

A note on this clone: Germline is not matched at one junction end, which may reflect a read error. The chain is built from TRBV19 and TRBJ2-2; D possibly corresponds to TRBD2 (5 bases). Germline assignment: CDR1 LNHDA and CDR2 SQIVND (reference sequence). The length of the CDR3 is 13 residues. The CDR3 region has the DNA TGTGCGAGTACGGGGAGAAACACCGGGGAGCTGTTTTTT. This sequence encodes CASTGRNTGELFF.

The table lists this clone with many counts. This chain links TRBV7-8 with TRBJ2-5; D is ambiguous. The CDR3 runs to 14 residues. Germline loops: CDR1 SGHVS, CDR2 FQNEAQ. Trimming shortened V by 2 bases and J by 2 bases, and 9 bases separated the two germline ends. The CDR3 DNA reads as TGTGCCAGCAGCTTAAAGGAGACTCAAGAGACCCAGTACTTC. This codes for CASSLKETQETQYF.

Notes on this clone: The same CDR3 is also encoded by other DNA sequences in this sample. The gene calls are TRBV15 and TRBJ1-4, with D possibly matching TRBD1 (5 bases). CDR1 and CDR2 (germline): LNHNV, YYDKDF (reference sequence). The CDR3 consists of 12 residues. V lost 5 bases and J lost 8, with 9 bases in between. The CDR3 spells CATSLRGEKLFF. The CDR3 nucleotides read TGTGCCACCAGCCTAAGGGGAGAAAAACTGTTTTTT. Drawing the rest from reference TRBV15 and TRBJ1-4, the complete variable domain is DAMVIQNPRYQVTQFGKPVTLSCSQTLNHNVMYWYQQKSSQAPKLLFHYYDKDFNNEADTPDNFQSRRPNTSFCFLDIRSPGLGDTAMYLCATSLRGEKLFFGSGTQLSVL.

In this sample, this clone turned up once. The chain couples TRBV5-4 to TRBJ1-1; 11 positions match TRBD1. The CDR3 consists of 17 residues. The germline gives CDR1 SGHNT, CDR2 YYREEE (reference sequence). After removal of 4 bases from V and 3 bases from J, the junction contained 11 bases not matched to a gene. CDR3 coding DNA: TGTGCCAGCAGCGCCCGGGACAGGGGGTGGAAGGACACTGAAGCTTTCTTT. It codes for CASSARDRGWKDTEAFF.

The CDR3 bases are TGCAGTGCTAAGAGAGACTATGGCTACACCTTC. This sequence encodes CSAKRDYGYTF. The chain links TRBV20-1 to TRBJ1-2, with D unresolved. V was cut by 4 bases and J by 3 bases, with 6 bases left in between. The germline V gene encodes CDR1 DFQATT and CDR2 SNEGSKA (reference sequence). The CDR3 runs 11 residues.

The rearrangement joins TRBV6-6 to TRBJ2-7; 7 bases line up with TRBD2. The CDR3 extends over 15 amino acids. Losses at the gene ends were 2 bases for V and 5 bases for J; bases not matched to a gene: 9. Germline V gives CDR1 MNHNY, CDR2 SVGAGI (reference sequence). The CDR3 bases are TGTGCCAGCAGTTACGATCCAGCGGGGCGGGACGAGCAGTACTTC. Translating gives CASSYDPAGRDEQYF.

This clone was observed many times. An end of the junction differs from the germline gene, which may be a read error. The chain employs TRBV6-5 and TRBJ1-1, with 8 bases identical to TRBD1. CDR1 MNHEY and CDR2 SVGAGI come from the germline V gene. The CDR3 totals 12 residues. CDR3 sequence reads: CASRAGTGPPVF. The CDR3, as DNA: TGTGCCAGCAGGGCCGGGACAGGCCCCCCCGTCTTT.

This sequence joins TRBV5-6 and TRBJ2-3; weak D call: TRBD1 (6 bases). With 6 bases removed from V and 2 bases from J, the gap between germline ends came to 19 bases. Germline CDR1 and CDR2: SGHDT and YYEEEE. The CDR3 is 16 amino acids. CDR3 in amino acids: CASTRAQGEITDTQYF. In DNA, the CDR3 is TGTGCCAGCACTAGAGCACAGGGAGAGATCACAGATACGCAGTATTTT.

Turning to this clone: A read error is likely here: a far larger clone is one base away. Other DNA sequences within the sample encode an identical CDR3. The CDR3 reads CASSYGPDTQYF. The DNA of the CDR3 is TGTGCCAGCAGTTACGGTCCAGATACGCAGTATTTT. The gene calls are TRBV10-3 and TRBJ2-3, with unresolved D. The CDR3 runs 12 residues. From germline, CDR1 is ENHRY and CDR2 SYGVKD.

The CDR3 spells CASSQGKWDRNTEAFF. CDR3 nucleotides: TGTGCCAGCAGCCAAGGCAAATGGGACAGAAACACTGAAGCTTTCTTT. The chain recombines TRBV14 with TRBJ1-1; 7 bases are shared with TRBD1. The CDR3 loop spans 16 amino acids. Germline CDR1 SGHDN, CDR2 FVKESK. J lost 2 bases, V lost 1 base, and 7 bases had no gene match.

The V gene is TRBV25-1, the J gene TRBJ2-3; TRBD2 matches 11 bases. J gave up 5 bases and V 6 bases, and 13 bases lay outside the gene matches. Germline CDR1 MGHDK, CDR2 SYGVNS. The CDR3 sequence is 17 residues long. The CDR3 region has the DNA TGTGCCAGCAGCAAGAAGCCTGGACTAGCGGGCATAGATACGCAGTATTTT. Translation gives CASSKKPGLAGIDTQYF.

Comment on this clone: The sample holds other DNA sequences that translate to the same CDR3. This CDR3 reads CASSLLAGGYNEQFF. CDR3 DNA sequence: TGCGCCAGCAGTTTACTAGCGGGAGGCTACAATGAGCAGTTCTTC. The J gene is TRBJ2-1, the V gene TRBV5-1; 12 bases line up with TRBD2. The CDR3 loop spans 15 amino acids. The germline V gene has CDR1 SGHRS and CDR2 YFSETQ. V lost 5 bases to trimming and J lost 3 bases; unmatched junction nucleotides: 3.

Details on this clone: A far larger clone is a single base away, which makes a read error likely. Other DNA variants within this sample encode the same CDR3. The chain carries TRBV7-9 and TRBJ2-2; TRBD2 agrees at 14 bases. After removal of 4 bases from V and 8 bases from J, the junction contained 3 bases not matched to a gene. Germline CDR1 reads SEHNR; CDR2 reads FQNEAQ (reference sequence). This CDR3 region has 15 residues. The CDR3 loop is CASSWGLAGAGELFF. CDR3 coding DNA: TGTGCCAGCAGCTGGGGACTAGCGGGAGCTGGGGAGCTGTTTTTT.

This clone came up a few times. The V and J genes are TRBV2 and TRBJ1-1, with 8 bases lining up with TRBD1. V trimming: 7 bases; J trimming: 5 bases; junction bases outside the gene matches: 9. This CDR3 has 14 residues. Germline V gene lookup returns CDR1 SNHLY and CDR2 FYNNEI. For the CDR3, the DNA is TGTGCCAGCACCGGACAGGGTAGGGGAACTGAAGCTTTCTTT. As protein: CASTGQGRGTEAFF.

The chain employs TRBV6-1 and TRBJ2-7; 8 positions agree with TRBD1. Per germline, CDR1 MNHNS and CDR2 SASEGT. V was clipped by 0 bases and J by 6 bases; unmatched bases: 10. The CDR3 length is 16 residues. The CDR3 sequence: CASSEAPGQGASEQYF. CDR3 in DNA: TGTGCCAGCAGTGAAGCGCCCGGACAGGGAGCGAGCGAGCAGTACTTC.

CDR3 amino acids: CASSPSGRGSYEQYF. The DNA for the CDR3 is TGTGCCAGCAGCCCAAGCGGGAGAGGCTCCTACGAGCAGTACTTC. The V gene is TRBV5-4, the J gene TRBJ2-7; 8 positions agree with TRBD2. Germline V lookup: CDR1 SGHNT, CDR2 YYREEE (reference sequence). This CDR3 is 15 amino acids long. The trim removed 4 bases at V and 0 bases at J, leaving 6 bases unmatched. Drawing the rest from reference TRBV5-4 and TRBJ2-7, the complete variable domain is ETGVTQSPTHLIKTRGQQVTLRCSSQSGHNTVSWYQQALGQGPQFIFQYYREEENGRGNFPPRFSGLQFPNYSSELNVNALELDDSALYLCASSPSGRGSYEQYFGPGTRLTVT.

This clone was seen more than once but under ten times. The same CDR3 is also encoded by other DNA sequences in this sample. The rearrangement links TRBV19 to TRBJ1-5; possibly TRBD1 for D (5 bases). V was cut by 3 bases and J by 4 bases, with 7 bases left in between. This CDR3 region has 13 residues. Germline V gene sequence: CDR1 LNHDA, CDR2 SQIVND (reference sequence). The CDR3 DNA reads TGTGCCAGTAGTATGCGGGGGAATCAGCCCCAGCATTTT. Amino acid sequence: CASSMRGNQPQHF.

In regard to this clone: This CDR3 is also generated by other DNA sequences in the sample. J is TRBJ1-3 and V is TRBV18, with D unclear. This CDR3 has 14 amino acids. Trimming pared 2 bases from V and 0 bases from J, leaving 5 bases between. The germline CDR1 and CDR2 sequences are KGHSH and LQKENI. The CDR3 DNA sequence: TGTGCCAGCTCACCAACCCTCTCTGGAAACACCATATATTTT. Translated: CASSPTLSGNTIYF.

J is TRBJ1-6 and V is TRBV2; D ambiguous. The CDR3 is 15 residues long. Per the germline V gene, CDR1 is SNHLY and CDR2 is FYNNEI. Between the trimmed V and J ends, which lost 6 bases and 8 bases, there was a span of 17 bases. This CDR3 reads CASSGRSSGDSPLHF. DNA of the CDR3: TGTGCCAGCAGCGGCCGGTCCAGCGGGGATTCACCCCTCCACTTT.

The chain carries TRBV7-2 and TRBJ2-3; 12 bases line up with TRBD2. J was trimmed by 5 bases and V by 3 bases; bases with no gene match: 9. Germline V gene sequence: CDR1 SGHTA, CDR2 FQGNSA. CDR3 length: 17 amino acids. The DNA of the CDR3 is TGTGCCAGCAGCTTGGCTAGCGGGAGGGCCGTGGGAGATACGCAGTATTTT. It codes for CASSLASGRAVGDTQYF.

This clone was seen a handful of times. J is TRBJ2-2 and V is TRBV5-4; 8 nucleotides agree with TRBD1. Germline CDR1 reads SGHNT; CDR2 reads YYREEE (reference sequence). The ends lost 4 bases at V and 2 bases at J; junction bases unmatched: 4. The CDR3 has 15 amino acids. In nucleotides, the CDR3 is TGTGCCAGCAGCGCGGACAGGGCCAACACCGGGGAGCTGTTTTTT. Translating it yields CASSADRANTGELFF.